A single sample is the source of the 11 T cell receptor beta chains below, sequenced in a study of T cells in localized non-small cell lung cancer. Using immunoSEQ multiplex PCR, the repertoire was profiled, and TCRdb retains in-frame clones only, with some absent. The top ten hold over 15% of the sample, which has tens of thousands of clones, approximately 90% seen once. Specimen: peripheral blood mononuclear cells, collected before any cancer treatment. These receptors were collected from a man aged 40-75 years with stage III lung adenocarcinoma.

This clone was seen a single time. The chain employs TRBV30 and TRBJ1-6; TRBD1 aligns across 8 bases. Per germline, CDR1 GTSNPN and CDR2 SVGIG (reference sequence). The CDR3 has 15 residues. V lost 8 bases to trimming and J lost 7 bases; unmatched junction nucleotides: 13. The CDR3 DNA reads as TGTGCCATCTCCAGGCAGGGGGCTAAGAATTCACCCCTCCACTTT. It encodes CAISRQGAKNSPLHF.

V gene TRBV9 combines with J gene TRBJ1-2, with D possibly matching TRBD1 (6 bases). This CDR3 is 13 amino acids long. Germline V gene sequence: CDR1 SGDLS, CDR2 YYNGEE. Deletions cut 3 bases from V and 5 bases from J, with 11 bases between. The CDR3, as DNA: TGTGCCAGCAGCGCAAGGACAGATTATGGCTACACCTTC. Translation: CASSARTDYGYTF. The whole variable domain, filled in from reference TRBV9 and TRBJ1-2, reads DSGVTQTPKHLITATGQRVTLRCSPRSGDLSVYWYQQSLDQGLQFLIQYYNGEERAKGNILERFSAQQFPDLHSELNLSSLELGDSALYFCASSARTDYGYTFGSGTRLTVV.

V usage is TRBV4-3 and J usage is TRBJ2-1, with 15 bases matching TRBD2. The germline V gene has CDR1 LGHNA and CDR2 YSLEER. Trimming at V came to 4 bases and at J to 0 bases, leaving 1 base not matched to a gene. The CDR3 length is 17 residues. CDR3 residues: CASSRTSGGVSYNEQFF. CDR3 coding DNA: TGCGCCAGCAGCCGGACTAGCGGGGGGGTCTCCTACAATGAGCAGTTCTTC.

The V and J genes are TRBV7-9 and TRBJ1-4; no definite D call. V lost 6 bases and J 8 bases, leaving 19 bases between the germline ends. CDR1 and CDR2 from the germline V gene are SEHNR and FQNEAQ (reference sequence). The CDR3 consists of 15 residues. The CDR3 DNA follows: TGTGCCAGCAGTTCGACCGGGAGCCAAGGGGAAAAACTGTTTTTT. Translation: CASSSTGSQGEKLFF.

The chain combines TRBV7-2 with TRBJ2-1, with TRBD1 as a possible D gene (5 bases). The CDR3 totals 15 residues. Germline V lookup: CDR1 SGHTA, CDR2 FQGNSA. V dropped 5 bases and J dropped 5 bases, with 16 bases sitting between them. In nucleotides, the CDR3 is TGTGCCAGCAGCCCCTGGCGACAGTCTCACAATGAGCAGTTCTTC. Its protein product is CASSPWRQSHNEQFF.

This clone was detected only once. The rearrangement joins TRBV4-3 to TRBJ2-6; D possibly corresponds to TRBD1 (5 bases). V was clipped by 1 base and J by 0 bases, with 13 bases between them. Germline CDR1 is LGHNA and CDR2 is YSLEER. This CDR3 has 18 amino acids. The CDR3 loop is CASSQVTGANSGANVLTF. CDR3 sequence (DNA): TGCGCCAGCAGCCAAGTAACTGGGGCGAACTCTGGGGCCAACGTCCTGACTTTC.

The rearrangement links TRBV28 to TRBJ2-1; 13 nucleotides align to TRBD2. The trim removed 10 bases at V and 9 bases at J, leaving 6 bases unmatched. The CDR3 loop spans 13 amino acids. Germline V gives CDR1 MDHEN, CDR2 SYDVKM. CDR3 protein: CATGLAGAGEQFF. The CDR3 bases are TGTGCCACCGGACTAGCGGGGGCGGGTGAGCAGTTCTTC.

The V gene is TRBV7-2, the J gene TRBJ1-2; D ambiguous. Trimming removed 1 base at V and 0 bases at J, with 6 bases between. CDR3 size: 14 residues. Germline V gene data show CDR1 as SGHTA and CDR2 as FQGNSA. The CDR3 bases are TGTGCCAGCAGCTTAGGAGGGTCTAACTATGGCTACACCTTC. The encoded protein is CASSLGGSNYGYTF. Drawing the rest from reference TRBV7-2 and TRBJ1-2, the complete variable domain is GAGVSQSPSNKVTEKGKDVELRCDPISGHTALYWYRQSLGQGLEFLIYFQGNSAPDKSGLPSDRFSAERTGGSVSTLTIQRTQQEDSAVYLCASSLGGSNYGYTFGSGTRLTVV.

The V gene is TRBV19, the J gene TRBJ2-3; the match to TRBD2 covers 8 bases. Germline V gene sequence: CDR1 LNHDA, CDR2 SQIVND (reference sequence). The CDR3 has 16 residues. The ends lost 3 bases at V and 0 bases at J; junction bases unmatched: 5. CDR3 nucleotides: TGTGCCAGTAGTATTCGGGCGGGGGGAAGCACAGATACGCAGTATTTT. Translating gives CASSIRAGGSTDTQYF.

V gene TRBV7-6 combines with J gene TRBJ1-3; TRBD1 aligns across 8 bases. Germline V gene sequence: CDR1 SGHVS, CDR2 FNYEAQ. Trimming at V came to 5 bases and at J to 0 bases, leaving 6 bases not matched to a gene. The CDR3 sequence is 16 residues long. The CDR3 DNA is TGTGCCAGCAGCACGACAGGGGTCTACTCTGGAAACACCATATATTTT. Amino acid sequence: CASSTTGVYSGNTIYF.

This rearrangement joins TRBV20-1 to TRBJ2-1, with D possibly being TRBD2 (5 bases). The germline gives CDR1 DFQATT, CDR2 SNEGSKA (reference sequence). Trimming removed 8 bases from V and 8 bases from J, with 13 bases in between. The CDR3 spans 11 residues. Written as DNA, the CDR3 is TGCAGTACACACCGGGGTCATGAGCAGTTCTTC. Protein product: CSTHRGHEQFF.